Shown below are 19 T cell receptor beta chains from a single sample sequenced in a study of CD8 T cells in Susac syndrome (dated by TCRdb to between 2018 and 2020). The library came from the immunoSEQ multiplex PCR assay. RNA was extracted using the RNeasy kit, and roughly 0.5 to 1 ug of the RNA was reverse transcribed with random hexamers. TCRdb reworked the public reads: Q25 trimming with fastp, MiXCR clone assembly, productive beta chains retained. Entries that share a CDR3 protein sequence are merged under the most common genes and DNA. The sample table shows 55,000 to 70,000 distinct CDR3 sequences, and about 95% are seen once. Jointly, the top ten make up 0.24% of the sample. The specimen sequenced was CD8+ T cells from PBMCs. These TCRs come from a human donor in good health.

This chain connects TRBV7-9 to TRBJ2-7; the D gene is possibly TRBD2 (5 bases). CDR3 length: 12 amino acids. Germline assignment: CDR1 SEHNR and CDR2 FQNEAQ (reference sequence). Deletions cut 4 bases from V and 5 bases from J, with 9 bases between. In DNA form, the CDR3 reads TGTGCCAGCAGCTCCTCCGGGGACGAGCAGTACGTC. Its protein is CASSSSGDEQYV.

The chain recombines TRBV27 with TRBJ1-6; perhaps TRBD1 as D (5 bases). The CDR3 is made up of 16 amino acids. Trimming cost V 5 bases and J 8 bases, with 19 bases left between them. Germline CDR1 reads MNHEY; CDR2 reads SMNVEV (reference sequence). The CDR3 DNA sequence: TGTGCCAGCAGTCCCGAATGGGACGGATTATATTCACCCCTCCACTTT. Amino acids: CASSPEWDGLYSPLHF.

The chain is built from TRBV30 and TRBJ2-7; possible D gene TRBD2, 5 bases. CDR1 and CDR2 (germline): GTSNPN, SVGIG (reference sequence). V was trimmed by 2 bases and J by 5 bases, leaving 16 bases between them. This CDR3 is 14 amino acids long. The CDR3: CAWSPGLLVNEQYF. DNA of the CDR3: TGTGCCTGGAGTCCTGGACTGTTAGTAAACGAGCAGTACTTC.

The V gene is TRBV4-1, the J gene TRBJ1-1; D perhaps matches TRBD1 (6 bases). Trimming cost V 4 bases and J 4 bases, with 19 bases left between them. Germline V gene lookup returns CDR1 MGHRA and CDR2 YSYEKL. The CDR3 has 16 amino acids. DNA of the CDR3: TGCGCCAGCAGCCTCGTTGGGGGGGGCAGAATCACTGAAGCTTTCTTT. Amino acid sequence: CASSLVGGGRITEAFF.

The chain has TRBV3-1 and TRBJ2-7, with D perhaps matching TRBD1 or TRBD2 (5 bases each). The CDR3 length is 16 residues. The V end was cut by 1 base, the J end by 1 base, with 14 bases between. Per germline, CDR1 LGHDT and CDR2 YNNKEL (reference sequence). The CDR3 DNA sequence: TGTGCCAGCAGCCAAGGTCTTTGGGACCGATCCTACGAGCAGTACTTC. Its translation: CASSQGLWDRSYEQYF.

The chain joins TRBV4-2 to TRBJ1-1, with no clear D. In germline, CDR1 is LGHNA, CDR2 YNFKEQ. The CDR3 has 15 residues. V lost 0 bases and J lost 6, with 14 bases in between. CDR3 amino acids: CASSQDQVGYPEAFF. CDR3 in DNA: TGTGCCAGCAGCCAAGATCAGGTAGGGTACCCTGAAGCTTTCTTT.

The CDR3: CASSHVQGGNTGELFF. The CDR3 region has the DNA TGTGCCAGCAGCCATGTGCAGGGGGGAAACACCGGGGAGCTGTTTTTT. The rearrangement links TRBV7-9 to TRBJ2-2, with D perhaps matching TRBD1 (7 bases). V lost 5 bases and J 2 bases, leaving 15 bases between the germline ends. The length of the CDR3 is 16 residues. Germline V gene sequence: CDR1 SEHNR, CDR2 FQNEAQ (reference sequence).

The gene calls are TRBV12-3 or TRBV12-4 and TRBJ1-5; D is unclear. V gave up 6 bases and J gave up 5 bases, with 11 bases separating them. This CDR3 is built from 13 residues. The CDR3: CASSLNWDQPQHF. DNA of the CDR3: TGTGCCAGCAGCCTAAACTGGGATCAGCCCCAGCATTTT.

The rearrangement joins TRBV7-9 to TRBJ2-5; the D gene could be TRBD1 or TRBD2 (5 bases each). The length of the CDR3 is 14 residues. Germline CDR1 SEHNR, CDR2 FQNEAQ (reference sequence). Trimming stripped 5 bases from V and 3 bases from J, with 13 bases between. The CDR3 region is CASSLGTAKETQYF. CDR3 sequence (DNA): TGTGCCAGCAGCCTCGGGACGGCCAAAGAGACCCAGTACTTC.

CDR3 DNA: TGCAGCTTTTTGTACAATGAGCAGTTCTTC. Its protein product is CSFLYNEQFF. V is TRBV29-1 and J is TRBJ2-1; D unresolved. V was trimmed by 8 bases and J by 4 bases, leaving 6 bases between them. Germline V gives CDR1 SQVTM, CDR2 ANQGSEA. This CDR3 comprises 10 residues.

The genes are TRBV5-1 and TRBJ1-2; unclear D gene. The CDR3 runs to 13 residues. From germline, CDR1 is SGHRS and CDR2 YFSETQ. The V end was cut by 0 bases, the J end by 6 bases, with 9 bases between. The CDR3: CASSLALGHGYTF. The CDR3 region has the DNA TGCGCCAGCAGCTTGGCCTTGGGTCATGGCTACACCTTC.

The chain has TRBV12-3 or TRBV12-4 and TRBJ2-7; 7 bases fit TRBD2. The CDR3 extends over 15 amino acids. J lost 1 base, V lost 5 bases, and 8 bases had no gene match. The CDR3 here is CASSLAGDLSYEQYF. DNA of the CDR3: TGTGCCAGCAGTCTGGCGGGGGACCTTTCCTACGAGCAGTACTTC.

The chain links TRBV6-5 to TRBJ2-6, with no clear D. V lost 2 bases to trimming and J lost 2 bases, with 1 base between them. Germline V gene lookup returns CDR1 MNHEY and CDR2 SVGAGI. The CDR3 contains 13 residues. CDR3 amino acids: CASSYTGANVLTF. CDR3 DNA sequence: TGTGCCAGCAGTTACACTGGGGCCAACGTCCTGACTTTC.

This clonotype was counted once. The J gene is TRBJ1-5, the V gene TRBV29-1; a possible D gene is TRBD1 (5 bases). CDR3 length: 13 residues. V was clipped by 4 bases and J by 6 bases, with 13 bases between them. Looked up from germline, CDR1 is SQVTM and CDR2 is ANQGSEA. CDR3 sequence reads: CSVVARVGQPQHF. CDR3 DNA sequence: TGCAGCGTTGTGGCCAGGGTGGGTCAGCCCCAGCATTTT.

V usage is TRBV27 and J usage is TRBJ2-7; 13 nucleotides agree with TRBD2. V shed 5 bases, J shed 3 bases, and the junction held 4 bases outside the gene matches. CDR3 size: 15 residues. Per the germline V gene, CDR1 is MNHEY and CDR2 is SMNVEV (reference sequence). CDR3 coding DNA: TGTGCCAGCAGTCCACTAGCGGGGGGGATCTACGAGCAGTACGTC. It encodes CASSPLAGGIYEQYV.

This rearrangement joins TRBV4-3 to TRBJ2-3; the D gene is possibly TRBD2 (5 bases). V was pared by 0 bases and J by 1 base, with 14 bases between. From germline, CDR1 is LGHNA and CDR2 YSLEER. The CDR3 is made up of 17 amino acids. CDR3 sequence reads: CASSQDRGRQGTDTQYF. The CDR3 coding sequence is TGCGCCAGCAGCCAAGATCGGGGTAGGCAGGGCACAGATACGCAGTATTTT.

The chain uses TRBV7-9 and TRBJ2-1; D call uncertain. Germline V gene sequence: CDR1 SEHNR, CDR2 FQNEAQ (reference sequence). CDR3 length: 12 amino acids. V was shortened by 3 bases and J by 5 bases, with 5 bases between the two germline ends. CDR3 protein: CASSFLNNEQFF. CDR3 in DNA: TGTGCCAGCAGCTTTCTCAACAATGAGCAGTTCTTC.

The chain uses TRBV3-1 and TRBJ2-3, with D perhaps matching TRBD2 (5 bases). V lost 1 base and J lost 0, with 11 bases in between. CDR3 length: 16 amino acids. Germline V gene lookup returns CDR1 LGHDT and CDR2 YNNKEL (reference sequence). The CDR3 DNA reads as TGTGCCAGCAGCCAAGGAGGAGGAGCGAGCACAGATACGCAGTATTTT. It yields the protein CASSQGGGASTDTQYF.

The rearrangement links TRBV29-1 to TRBJ2-3; D is ambiguous. The CDR3 length is 13 residues. Trimming cost V 4 bases and J 0 bases, with 8 bases left between them. Per the germline V gene, CDR1 is SQVTM and CDR2 is ANQGSEA. Here the CDR3 reads CSVVAGSTDTQYF. The DNA of the CDR3 is TGCAGCGTTGTGGCAGGAAGCACAGATACGCAGTATTTT.